This is a list of T cell receptor beta chains from one sample in a study of T cells in localized non-small cell lung cancer. Repertoires were generated with immunoSEQ multiplex PCR, while TCRdb's copy carries only in-frame clones and drops some. The sample contains 40,000 to 55,000 clones, around 80% of which appear only once. This specimen consisted of PBMCs, obtained before any cancer treatment. Receptor source: a woman aged 35-75 years with stage II lung adenocarcinoma. The CDR3 runs from the conserved cysteine through the conserved F or W. A D gene is named only where the DNA matches it firmly.

cdr3_length,v_call,d_call,cdr3_aa
14,TRBV6-1,.,CASSGFRSVGEQYF
13,TRBV18,.,CASSPPGLTEAFF
15,TRBV6-1,.,CASSGQLISYNEQFF
13,TRBV5-6,.,CASSLRRGTEAFF
15,TRBV7-8,.,CASSLVSVGNYEQYF
13,TRBV30,TRBD1,CAWSAQGGLPQHF
14,TRBV29-1,TRBD2,CSVEDPSGSYEQYF
13,TRBV2,.,CASAIYSNQPQHF
16,TRBV4-3,.,CASSQDGQGGGDTIYF
15,TRBV4-3,.,CASSLSFSSLYEQYF
14,TRBV28,.,CASRSGGSNEKLFF